This T cell receptor beta chain stems from a study of T-cell memory formation after mild COVID-19. Looking at the study overall: There were largely donor-specific TCR clusters.

On this clonotype itself: No antigen is known for it.

TCRdb re-derived calls from the 5' RACE reads in MiXCR, one entry per CDR3 protein. The sample shows 300,000 to 400,000 distinct CDR3 sequences, 13% to 15% of them seen only once. Findings and caveats of the study: Clones shrinking from day 15 to 85 showed even CD4/CD8 mixes; later expanders tilted CD4+.

Germline CDR1 and CDR2: MNHNY and SVGAGI (reference sequence). V lost 6 bases and J lost 3; bases outside the gene matches: 6. CDR3 length: 14 residues. The rearrangement links TRBV6-6 to TRBJ1-2; TRBD1 agrees at 8 bases. The receptor comes from a young man who had mild COVID-19 (a few samples of this study predate the infection). Cell type and time point are not known. Input material: PBMCs or a T cell subset sorted from them (not recorded which). The CDR3 is CASSLQGVDYGYTF. The DNA of the CDR3 is TGTGCCAGCAGCTTACAGGGGGTGGACTATGGCTACACCTTC.